This TCR beta chain was profiled in a study of tissue T cells after allogeneic stem cell transplantation. As to time point: mouse harvest day 14 after allogeneic transplant. Mouse grafts combined 10^7 T-cell-depleted bone marrow cells with 10^6 splenic CD5+ T cells. Concerning this clone: A much larger clone differs from this one at a single base, so this may be a read error. The genes are named according to mouse. The read is 1 residue too short to cover the CDR3 end, so that end is filled in from the germline J gene. Other DNA sequences of this sample code for an identical CDR3.

V was pared by 5 bases and J by 0 bases, with 5 bases between. This CDR3 is built from 12 residues. Germline V CDR1 and CDR2: SNHLY, FYNGKV (reference sequence). Measured with immunoSEQ multiplex PCR; TCRdb has only the in-frame clones, and not every one. The sample includes a few thousand clones, less than 40% of them seen just once. The genes are TRBV3 and TRBJ2-7, with D uncertain. The TCR was taken from a female BALB/c mouse given C57BL/6 T cells with graft-versus-host disease after an allogeneic hematopoietic cell transplant. Source material: skin. The CDR3 DNA, read in part, is TGTGCCAGCAGCCCTAGCTCCTATGAACAGTAC. Amino acids: CASSPSSYEQY. The entire CDR3 protein reads CASSPSSYEQYF.